Listed below are T cell receptor gamma chains from one sample, sequenced in a study of Vδ1+ human thymocytes. TCRdb re-called clones from the multiplex PCR reads via CATT. The sample carries about 36,000 gamma-chain clones, 20% to 25% recorded once. The sequencing sample was made of Vdelta1+ gamma-delta thymocytes from the thymus. The receptors originated from a girl under three years old who had congenital heart surgery. CDR3s include the opening cysteine and the closing phenylalanine or tryptophan. Only some rows state a clone size, as once, few, many or a class for expanded clones.

J gene	clone size	V gene	CDR3 protein
TRGJ1/TRGJ2	few	TRGV9	CALWDPLNYYKKLF
TRGJ1/TRGJ2	once	TRGV9	CALWEGFSKNYYKKLF
TRGJ1/TRGJ2	.	TRGV9	CALWEANFKKLF
TRGJ1/TRGJ2	few	TRGV4	CATWDVLLSDYYKKLF
TRGJ1/TRGJ2	once	TRGV4	CATWDPIWFGKLF
TRGJ1/TRGJ2	.	TRGV9	CALWEVHPRDYKKLF
TRGJP2	few	TRGV2	CATWDGLGDWIKTF
TRGJ1/TRGJ2	.	TRGV3	CATWDGLDGKLF
TRGJ1/TRGJ2	.	TRGV3	CATWDRPPCYKKLF
TRGJ1/TRGJ2	few	TRGV4	CATWDRRLGYKKLF
TRGJ1/TRGJ2	.	TRGV3	CATWDRKNYYKKLF
TRGJ1/TRGJ2	few	TRGV4	CATWDSRGYKKLF
TRGJP2	few	TRGV9	CASGSDWIKTF
TRGJ1/TRGJ2	few	TRGV9	CALWGYKKLF
TRGJ1/TRGJ2	few	TRGV3	CATWDRPKRYKKLF
TRGJ1/TRGJ2	medium-sized	TRGV9	CALWEVPDYKKLF
TRGJ1/TRGJ2	.	TRGV3	CATWDSPRRYKKLF
TRGJ1/TRGJ2	.	TRGV2	CATWPLASRGKLF
TRGJ1/TRGJ2	few	TRGV3	CATWTSLRYYKKLF
TRGJ1/TRGJ2	.	TRGV8	CATWDRPYYKKLF
TRGJP2	.	TRGV3	CATWDRLSAVMSSDWIKTF
TRGJ1/TRGJ2	.	TRGV5	CATWDRLNYYKKLF
TRGJ1/TRGJ2	few	TRGV2	CATWDGLNPGGKLF
TRGJ1/TRGJ2	.	TRGV8	CATWDRLFKKLF
TRGJ1/TRGJ2	once	TRGV9	CALWEIRRNYYKKLF
TRGJ1/TRGJ2	few	TRGV8	CATSDLEKLF
TRGJ1/TRGJ2	few	TRGV9	CALWELRGYYKKLF
TRGJ1/TRGJ2	few	TRGV8	CATWVPYYYKKLF
TRGJ1/TRGJ2	few	TRGV3	CATWDPRNYKKLF
TRGJ1/TRGJ2	.	TRGV2	CATWVGKLF
TRGJ1/TRGJ2	.	TRGV4	CATWDGSENYYKKLF
TRGJ1/TRGJ2	few	TRGV2	CATWDGRNYKKLF
TRGJ1/TRGJ2	few	TRGV3	CATWDTPYYYKKLF
TRGJP2	.	TRGV4	CATWDEGSSDWIKTF
TRGJ1/TRGJ2	few	TRGV4	CATWDRGDYKKLF
TRGJ1/TRGJ2	few	TRGV5	CATWDTVGIEKLF
TRGJ1/TRGJ2	many	TRGV3	CATWDRYRKLF
TRGJ1/TRGJ2	.	TRGV9	CALWEVLRAPYKKLF
TRGJP2	.	TRGV3	CATWDRQGSSDWIKTF
TRGJ1/TRGJ2	.	TRGV3	CATWDREKYYKKLF
TRGJ1/TRGJ2	.	TRGV2	CATPRGKLF
TRGJ1/TRGJ2	.	TRGV2	CATWDGGYYKKLF
TRGJ1/TRGJ2	.	TRGV2	CATWDGLVSRKLF